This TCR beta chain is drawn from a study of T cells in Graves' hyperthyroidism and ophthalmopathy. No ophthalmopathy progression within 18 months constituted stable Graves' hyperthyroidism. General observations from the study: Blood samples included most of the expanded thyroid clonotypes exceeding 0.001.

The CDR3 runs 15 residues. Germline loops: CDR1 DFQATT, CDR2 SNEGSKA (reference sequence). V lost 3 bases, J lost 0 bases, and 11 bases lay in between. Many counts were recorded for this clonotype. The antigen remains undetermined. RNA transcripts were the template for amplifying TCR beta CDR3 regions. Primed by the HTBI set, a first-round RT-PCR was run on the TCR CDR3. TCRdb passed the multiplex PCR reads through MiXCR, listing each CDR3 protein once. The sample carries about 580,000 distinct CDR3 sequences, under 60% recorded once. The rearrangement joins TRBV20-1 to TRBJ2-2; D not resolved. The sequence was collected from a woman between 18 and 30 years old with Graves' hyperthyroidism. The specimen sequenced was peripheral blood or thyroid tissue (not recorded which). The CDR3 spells CSARWIPPNTGELFF. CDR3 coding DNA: TGCAGTGCTAGGTGGATTCCCCCGAACACCGGGGAGCTGTTTTTT.